The 26 T cell receptor beta chains given below trace back to one sample, sequenced in a study of T cell responses to AZD1222 COVID-19 vaccine. Produced via immunoSEQ multiplex PCR; TCRdb's table is partial and in-frame only. This sample carries over 45,000 clones, 70% to 90% of them seen once, and the ten largest clones take roughly 2%. The material was peripheral blood, obtained on day 0 of AZD1222 vaccination. Receptors were obtained from an adult in good health.

The chain is built from TRBV19 and TRBJ2-1; D gene unclear. This CDR3 is built from 11 residues. The ends were cut back, 8 bases at V and 6 bases at J, with 8 bases in the middle. Germline V lookup: CDR1 LNHDA, CDR2 SQIVND (reference sequence). CDR3 bases: TGTGCCAGTCTGTGGGGCAATGAGCAGTTCTTC. It translates to CASLWGNEQFF. Based on the CDR3 plus reference TRBV19 and TRBJ2-1, the full variable domain is DGGITQSPKYLFRKEGQNVTLSCEQNLNHDAMYWYRQDPGQGLRLIYYSQIVNDFQKGDIAEGYSVSREKKESFPLTVTSAQKNPTAFYLCASLWGNEQFFGPGTRLTVL.

This chain connects TRBV13 to TRBJ2-7; TRBD2 aligns across 8 bases. CDR3 length: 15 amino acids. V lost 5 bases to trimming and J lost 5 bases; unmatched junction nucleotides: 11. Germline V lookup: CDR1 PRHDT, CDR2 FYEKMQ (reference sequence). The CDR3 reads CASSPSGSGDNEQYF. Here the CDR3 DNA reads TGTGCCAGCAGCCCCAGCGGGAGTGGGGACAACGAGCAGTACTTC.

This clone was picked up one time. This chain connects TRBV30 to TRBJ2-1; D remains unclear. Germline V gene sequence: CDR1 GTSNPN, CDR2 SVGIG (reference sequence). The CDR3 spans 15 residues. V shed 2 bases and J shed 0 bases, with 11 bases lying between them. This CDR3 reads CAWSTNLGSYNEQFF. DNA of the CDR3: TGTGCCTGGAGTACCAACCTCGGCTCCTACAATGAGCAGTTCTTC.

The V call is TRBV6-6, the J call TRBJ1-5, with 9 bases that match TRBD1. Trimming cost V 8 bases and J 2 bases; bases outside gene matches: 10. The CDR3 has 16 amino acids. Germline CDR1 and CDR2: MNHNY and SVGAGI (reference sequence). As DNA, the CDR3 is TGTGCCAGCGCCCCCCCTACAGGGGGCGGCAATCAGCCCCAGCATTTT. Protein product: CASAPPTGGGNQPQHF.

This clone was counted once. The rearrangement joins TRBV30 to TRBJ2-3, with 10 bases identical to TRBD1. Per the germline V gene, CDR1 is GTSNPN and CDR2 is SVGIG (reference sequence). Unmatched junction bases numbered 7, after V lost 2 bases and J lost 2 bases. This CDR3 contains 16 residues. CDR3 loop: CAWSRGQGTYTDTQYF. CDR3 coding DNA: TGTGCCTGGAGTCGGGGACAGGGGACATACACAGATACGCAGTATTTT.

This clone was observed a single time. The chain uses TRBV5-4 and TRBJ2-1; D is perhaps TRBD1 (6 bases). Trimming took 10 bases from V and 8 from J, leaving 16 bases between them. Germline V CDR1 and CDR2: SGHNT, YYREEE (reference sequence). The CDR3 runs 12 residues. Here the CDR3 reads CAGADSSDEQFF. The CDR3, as DNA: TGTGCCGGCGCGGACAGTTCCGATGAGCAGTTCTTC.

This chain links TRBV28 with TRBJ1-3; possible D gene TRBD1, 5 bases. Trimming pared 6 bases from V and 7 bases from J, leaving 16 bases between. This CDR3 spans 14 amino acids. From germline, CDR1 is MDHEN and CDR2 SYDVKM. CDR3 region: CASSLGTADNTIYF. As DNA, the CDR3 is TGTGCCAGCAGCCTAGGGACCGCAGACAACACCATATATTTT.

The chain uses TRBV11-1 and TRBJ2-1, with TRBD2 identical over 7 bases. Trimming took 4 bases from V and 0 from J; bases not matched to a gene: 6. CDR3 length: 16 residues. The V gene's germline CDR1 is SGHAT and CDR2 FQDESV (reference sequence). The DNA for the CDR3 is TGTGCCAGCAGCTCTGGCCTAGCGGTCTCCTACAATGAGCAGTTCTTC. Translated, it gives CASSSGLAVSYNEQFF.

The chain combines TRBV29-1 with TRBJ2-3; D gene ambiguous. The V gene's germline CDR1 is SQVTM and CDR2 ANQGSEA. Trimming stripped 3 bases from V and 3 bases from J, with 10 bases between. This CDR3 comprises 13 residues. The CDR3 region has the DNA TGCAGCGTTGACCGTCTGCAAACAGATACGCAGTATTTT. This encodes CSVDRLQTDTQYF.

The J gene is TRBJ2-5, the V gene TRBV6-5, with D possibly TRBD1 on 6 matching bases. This CDR3 has 14 amino acids. With 5 bases removed from V and 4 bases from J, the gap between germline ends came to 14 bases. Germline V gene lookup returns CDR1 MNHEY and CDR2 SVGAGI. The CDR3 nucleotides are TGTGCCAGCAGTAAAACAGGGTTCGGAGAGACCCAGTACTTC. Protein sequence: CASSKTGFGETQYF.

This sequence joins TRBV27 and TRBJ1-1, with 7 nucleotides matching TRBD1. With 3 bases clipped from V and 0 bases from J, the junction kept 7 bases outside the gene matches. The CDR3 runs to 16 residues. Germline-derived CDR1 and CDR2 are MNHEY and SMNVEV (reference sequence). The CDR3 spells CASSLGRGRVNTEAFF. DNA of the CDR3: TGTGCCAGCAGTTTGGGCAGGGGGAGAGTGAACACTGAAGCTTTCTTT.

The chain links TRBV5-5 to TRBJ2-7; 9 bases align to TRBD1. Germline V gene sequence: CDR1 SGHKS, CDR2 YYEKEE (reference sequence). V lost 5 bases to trimming and J lost 4 bases; unmatched junction nucleotides: 13. The CDR3 has 16 amino acids. The CDR3 DNA reads TGTGCCAGCAGTATGACGGCCGGGACAGGGACTTACGAGCAGTACTTC. Translating gives CASSMTAGTGTYEQYF.

V gene TRBV29-1 combines with J gene TRBJ1-2, with D uncertain. This CDR3 contains 11 residues. V dropped 3 bases and J dropped 8 bases, with 10 bases sitting between them. Germline lookup yields CDR1 SQVTM and CDR2 ANQGSEA. CDR3 coding DNA: TGCAGCGTTGAGCATAGGGAAGGCTACACCTTC. It is translated as CSVEHREGYTF.

The chain employs TRBV7-3 and TRBJ2-5; D gene uncertain. Germline lookup yields CDR1 SGHTA and CDR2 FQGTGA. V lost 2 bases, J lost 4 bases, and 8 bases lay in between. The CDR3 contains 13 residues. The CDR3 DNA reads TGTGCCAGCAGCTTATCCCTGGGAGAGACCCAGTACTTC. It codes for CASSLSLGETQYF.

V gene TRBV28 combines with J gene TRBJ1-3, with D unclear. This CDR3 spans 15 amino acids. Germline V gives CDR1 MDHEN, CDR2 SYDVKM. V lost 7 bases, J lost 0 bases, and 13 bases lay in between. CDR3 protein: CASTGTWSSGNTIYF. The CDR3 DNA follows: TGTGCCAGCACGGGCACCTGGAGCTCTGGAAACACCATATATTTT.

This chain connects TRBV28 to TRBJ1-1; D is uncertain. V gave up 5 bases and J gave up 0 bases, with 10 bases separating them. The germline gives CDR1 MDHEN, CDR2 SYDVKM. This CDR3 has 14 residues. The CDR3 DNA sequence: TGTGCCAGCAGTCCCTACGGGCTGAACACTGAAGCTTTCTTT. Residues: CASSPYGLNTEAFF.

This rearrangement joins TRBV15 to TRBJ2-7; the D is unclear. There are 14 residues in the CDR3. CDR1 and CDR2 (germline): LNHNV, YYDKDF (reference sequence). Between the trimmed V and J ends, which lost 3 bases and 2 bases, there was a span of 11 bases. DNA for the CDR3: TGTGCCACCAGCAGTGGAGAAAGAGCCTACGAGCAGTACTTC. Encoded protein: CATSSGERAYEQYF.

About this clone: Different DNA sequences within this sample yield the same CDR3. V and J are TRBV3-1 (or the pseudogene TRBV3-2) and TRBJ2-7; no definite D call. CDR1 and CDR2 (germline): LGHDT, YNNKEL (reference sequence). V dropped 0 bases and J dropped 4 bases, with 4 bases sitting between them. There are 12 residues in the CDR3. The CDR3 region has the DNA TGTGCCAGCAGCCAAGAAGGGTACGAGCAGTACTTC. It yields the protein CASSQEGYEQYF.

The J gene is TRBJ1-1, the V gene TRBV5-1, with D maybe TRBD1 (5 bases). The CDR3 covers 15 residues. The V gene's germline CDR1 is SGHRS and CDR2 YFSETQ. The germline V and J ends were trimmed by 0 bases and 5 bases, with 14 bases remaining between them. The CDR3 loop is CASSLAGGAKTEAFF. Here the CDR3 DNA reads TGCGCCAGCAGCTTGGCCGGAGGGGCAAAGACTGAAGCTTTCTTT. Drawing the rest from reference TRBV5-1 and TRBJ1-1, the complete variable domain is KAGVTQTPRYLIKTRGQQVTLSCSPISGHRSVSWYQQTPGQGLQFLFEYFSETQRNKGNFPGRFSGRQFSNSRSEMNVSTLELGDSALYLCASSLAGGAKTEAFFGQGTRLTVV.

The V call is TRBV2, the J call TRBJ2-1, with 8 bases matching TRBD1. J lost 9 bases, V lost 5 bases, and 9 bases had no gene match. This CDR3 has 14 residues. CDR1 is SNHLY and CDR2 is FYNNEI in the germline V gene. The chain's CDR3 is CASSTLTGDSEQFF. As DNA, the CDR3 is TGTGCCAGCAGTACCCTGACAGGGGATAGTGAGCAGTTCTTC.

This chain joins TRBV29-1 and TRBJ1-1; D not resolved. V gave up 4 bases and J gave up 5 bases, with 11 bases separating them. This CDR3 is 12 amino acids long. The germline V gene encodes CDR1 SQVTM and CDR2 ANQGSEA. CDR3: CSVAQRGTEAFF. As DNA, the CDR3 is TGCAGCGTTGCTCAACGAGGGACTGAAGCTTTCTTT. The full variable domain, in which reference TRBV29-1 and TRBJ1-1 provide the parts outside the CDR3, is SAVISQKPSRDICQRGTSLTIQCQVDSQVTMMFWYRQQPGQSLTLIATANQGSEATYESGFVIDKFPISRPNLTFSTLTVSNMSPEDSSIYLCSVAQRGTEAFFGQGTRLTVV.

The chain employs TRBV2 and TRBJ1-1; TRBD1 matches 7 bases. The CDR3 sequence is 13 residues long. J lost 0 bases, V lost 10 bases, and 5 bases had no gene match. Looked up from germline, CDR1 is SNHLY and CDR2 is FYNNEI. CDR3 coding DNA: TGTGCCACACAGGGGAACTTGAACACTGAAGCTTTCTTT. This translates into CATQGNLNTEAFF. The full variable domain, in which reference TRBV2 and TRBJ1-1 provide the parts outside the CDR3, is EPEVTQTPSHQVTQMGQEVILRCVPISNHLYFYWYRQILGQKVEFLVSFYNNEISEKSEIFDDQFSVERPDGSNFTLKIRSTKLEDSAMYFCATQGNLNTEAFFGQGTRLTVV.

This clone was seen a handful of times. The V gene is TRBV6-5, the J gene TRBJ1-1, with 9 nucleotides matching TRBD1. Germline assignment: CDR1 MNHEY and CDR2 SVGAGI. This CDR3 region has 15 residues. After removal of 0 bases from V and 6 bases from J, the junction contained 5 bases not matched to a gene. In nucleotides, the CDR3 is TGTGCCAGCAGTTACTCGACGGGACAGGGCGCTGAAGCTTTCTTT. It is translated as CASSYSTGQGAEAFF.

This clone was observed a handful of times. The chain employs TRBV18 and TRBJ2-7; 8 bases fit TRBD2. Trimming at V came to 3 bases and at J to 0 bases, leaving 10 bases not matched to a gene. CDR1 and CDR2 from the germline V gene are KGHSH and LQKENI. CDR3 length: 17 amino acids. The CDR3 region is CASSPQASGLSSYEQYF. The CDR3 bases are TGTGCCAGCTCACCTCAGGCTAGCGGGTTAAGCTCCTACGAGCAGTACTTC. The whole variable domain, filled in from reference TRBV18 and TRBJ2-7, reads NAGVMQNPRHLVRRRGQEARLRCSPMKGHSHVYWYRQLPEEGLKFMVYLQKENIIDESGMPKERFSAEFPKEGPSILRIQQVVRGDSAAYFCASSPQASGLSSYEQYFGPGTRLTVT.

V is TRBV7-3 and J is TRBJ2-3; D call uncertain. The CDR3 covers 15 residues. Per germline, CDR1 SGHTA and CDR2 FQGTGA. V shed 5 bases and J shed 1 base, with 13 bases lying between them. CDR3 nucleotide sequence: TGTGCCAGCAGCACGTATTCCGGAGGCACAGATACGCAGTATTTT. This encodes CASSTYSGGTDTQYF.

V is TRBV11-2 and J is TRBJ1-1; 12 nucleotides match TRBD1. The CDR3 extends over 16 amino acids. J was trimmed by 4 bases and V by 5 bases; bases with no gene match: 8. Germline values: CDR1 SGHAT, CDR2 FQNNGV. CDR3 DNA sequence: TGTGCCAGCAGCCCAGGGACAGGGGGCATCGTCACTGAAGCTTTCTTT. Translating it yields CASSPGTGGIVTEAFF.